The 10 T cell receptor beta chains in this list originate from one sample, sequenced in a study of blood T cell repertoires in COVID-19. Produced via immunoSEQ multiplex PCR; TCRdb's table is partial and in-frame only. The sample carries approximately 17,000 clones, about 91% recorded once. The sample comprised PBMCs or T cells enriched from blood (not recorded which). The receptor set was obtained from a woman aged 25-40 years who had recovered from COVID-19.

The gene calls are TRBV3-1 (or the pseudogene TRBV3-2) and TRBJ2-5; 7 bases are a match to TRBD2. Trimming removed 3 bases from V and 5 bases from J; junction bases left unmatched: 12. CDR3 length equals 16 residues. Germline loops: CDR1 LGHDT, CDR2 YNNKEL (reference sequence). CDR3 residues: CASSQPETSQRETQYF. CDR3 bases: TGTGCCAGCAGCCAGCCCGAGACTAGCCAGCGGGAGACCCAGTACTTC.

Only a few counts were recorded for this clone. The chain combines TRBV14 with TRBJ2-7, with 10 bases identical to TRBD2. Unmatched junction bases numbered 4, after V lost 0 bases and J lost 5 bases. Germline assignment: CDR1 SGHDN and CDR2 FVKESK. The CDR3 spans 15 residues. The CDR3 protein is CASSQELAGEHEQYF. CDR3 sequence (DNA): TGTGCCAGCAGCCAAGAGCTAGCGGGGGAGCACGAGCAGTACTTC.

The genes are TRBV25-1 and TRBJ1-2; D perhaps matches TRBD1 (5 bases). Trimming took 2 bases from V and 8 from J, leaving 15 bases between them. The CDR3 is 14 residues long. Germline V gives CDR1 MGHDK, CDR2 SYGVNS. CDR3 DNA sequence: TGTGCCAGCAGTGAACCCGGGACTAACGACGGCTACACCTTC. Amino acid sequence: CASSEPGTNDGYTF.

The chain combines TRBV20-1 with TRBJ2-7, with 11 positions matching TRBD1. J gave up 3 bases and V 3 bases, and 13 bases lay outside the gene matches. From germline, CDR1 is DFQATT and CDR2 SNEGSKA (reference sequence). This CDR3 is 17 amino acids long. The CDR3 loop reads CSASPNLGQGARYEQYF. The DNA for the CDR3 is TGCAGTGCTAGTCCCAACCTCGGACAGGGGGCGCGCTACGAGCAGTACTTC.

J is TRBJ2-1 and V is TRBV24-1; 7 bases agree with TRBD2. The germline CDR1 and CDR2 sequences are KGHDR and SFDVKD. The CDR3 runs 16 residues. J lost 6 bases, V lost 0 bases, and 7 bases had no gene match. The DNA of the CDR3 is TGTGCCACCAGTGATTTGGGGGCGGGGGAAGGCAATGAGCAGTTCTTC. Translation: CATSDLGAGEGNEQFF.

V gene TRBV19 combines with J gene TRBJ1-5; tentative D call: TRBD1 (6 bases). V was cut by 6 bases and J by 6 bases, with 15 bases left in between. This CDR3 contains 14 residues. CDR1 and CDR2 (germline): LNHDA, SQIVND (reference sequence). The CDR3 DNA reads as TGTGCCAGTAGAGACGGTGGGGGGGCTCAGCCCCAGCATTTT. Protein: CASRDGGGAQPQHF.

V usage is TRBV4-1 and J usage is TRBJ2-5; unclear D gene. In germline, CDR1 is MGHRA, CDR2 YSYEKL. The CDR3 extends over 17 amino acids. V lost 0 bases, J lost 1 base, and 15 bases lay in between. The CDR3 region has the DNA TGCGCCAGCAGCCAAGAAGGAGCGAATCCCACCCAAGAGACCCAGTACTTC. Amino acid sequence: CASSQEGANPTQETQYF.

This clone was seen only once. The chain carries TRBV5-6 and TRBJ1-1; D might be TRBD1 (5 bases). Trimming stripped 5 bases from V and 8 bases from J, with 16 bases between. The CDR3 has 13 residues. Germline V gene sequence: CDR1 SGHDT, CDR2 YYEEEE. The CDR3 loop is CASSWQGNPEAFF. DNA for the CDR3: TGTGCCAGCAGTTGGCAGGGAAACCCCGAAGCTTTCTTT.

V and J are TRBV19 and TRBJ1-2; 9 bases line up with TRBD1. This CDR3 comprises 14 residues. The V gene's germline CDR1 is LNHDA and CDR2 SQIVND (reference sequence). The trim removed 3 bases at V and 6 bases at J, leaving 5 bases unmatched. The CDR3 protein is CASSIQDRGHGYTF. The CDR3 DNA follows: TGTGCCAGTAGTATTCAGGACAGGGGTCATGGCTACACCTTC.

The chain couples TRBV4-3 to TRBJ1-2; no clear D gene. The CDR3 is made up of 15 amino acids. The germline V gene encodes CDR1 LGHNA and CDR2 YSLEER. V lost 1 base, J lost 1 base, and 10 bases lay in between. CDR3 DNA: TGCGCCAGCAGCCAAGCGAATGACATTAACTATGGCTACACCTTC. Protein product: CASSQANDINYGYTF.